Described below is a single TCR beta chain sequence and its context. Amplification from RNA transcripts yielded the TCR beta CDR3 regions. Second-round multiplex PCR came after a first-round RT-PCR that employed HTBI primers. TCRdb processed the multiplex PCR reads anew with MiXCR; each CDR3 protein has one entry. The sample has approximately 150,000 distinct CDR3 sequences, 35% to 45% seen once; the top ten hold around 8.9%. The entry originates in a study of Graves' ophthalmopathy and Graves' hyperthyroidism. Those donors who had ophthalmopathy presented with moderate-to-severe activity, a CAS of ≥3, a NOSPECS of ≥4 and a duration under 3 months. PBMCs came from over 9.5 ml of fresh peripheral blood. Germline V gene lookup returns CDR1 SGHVS and CDR2 FQNEAQ. The V and J ends lost 10 bases and 7 bases, in that order; junction bases with no gene match: 14. The CDR3 contains 15 residues.

V is TRBV7-8 and J is TRBJ2-7; 12 bases align to TRBD2. The receptor comes from a man aged 25-45 years with Graves' ophthalmopathy. Sequenced material: peripheral blood. The CDR3 reads CATLPLAGGIGEQYF. The CDR3 DNA is TGTGCCACCCTGCCCCTAGCGGGAGGGATCGGTGAGCAGTACTTC.